The next 23 T cell receptor beta chains were all read from a single sample in a study of T cells in narcolepsy. Here immunoSEQ multiplex PCR was the method, and the copy in TCRdb shows in-frame clones only, minus some. The sample holds 15,000 or so clones, roughly 72% seen once. Sequencing used CD45RA- memory CD8+ T cells from PBMCs. Receptors originate from a human donor with narcolepsy.

The chain employs TRBV7-9 and TRBJ2-1, with D tentatively TRBD1 or TRBD2 (5 bases each). Germline V CDR1 and CDR2: SEHNR, FQNEAQ (reference sequence). The CDR3 contains 15 residues. Trimming shortened V by 5 bases and J by 0 bases, and 11 bases separated the two germline ends. The CDR3 coding sequence is TGTGCCAGCAGCGGATGGGGACGCTCCTACAATGAGCAGTTCTTC. Its translation is CASSGWGRSYNEQFF.

J is TRBJ2-4 and V is TRBV6-6; D gene uncertain. This CDR3 comprises 12 residues. V was clipped by 5 bases and J by 6 bases, with 8 bases between them. Germline V gene data show CDR1 as MNHNY and CDR2 as SVGAGI (reference sequence). This CDR3 is CASSPRRNIQYF. DNA for the CDR3: TGTGCCAGCAGTCCCAGACGAAACATTCAGTACTTC.

The chain combines TRBV11-3 with TRBJ2-3, with 13 nucleotides matching TRBD2. The length of the CDR3 is 16 residues. Germline V CDR1 and CDR2: SGHNT, YENEEA. Unmatched junction bases numbered 4, after V lost 5 bases and J lost 2 bases. The DNA for the CDR3 is TGTGCCAGCAGCCCCGGGACTAGCGGGAACACAGATACGCAGTATTTT. Translated: CASSPGTSGNTDTQYF.

The rearrangement uses TRBV27 and TRBJ1-2; 7 bases agree with TRBD1. Germline V CDR1 and CDR2: MNHEY, SMNVEV (reference sequence). The V segment lost 8 bases and the J segment 2 bases; nucleotides outside the gene matches: 5. The CDR3 sequence is 13 residues long. The CDR3, as DNA: TGTGCCAGCGCTGGCAGGGGGAACTATGGCTACACCTTC. Residues: CASAGRGNYGYTF.

The chain couples TRBV7-9 to TRBJ1-4; D is ambiguous. The V end was cut by 1 base, the J end by 4 bases, with 13 bases between. The CDR3 is made up of 16 amino acids. Germline V gene lookup returns CDR1 SEHNR and CDR2 FQNEAQ (reference sequence). Here the CDR3 reads CASSLVSEGGNEKLFF. CDR3 sequence (DNA): TGTGCCAGCAGCTTAGTTTCCGAGGGTGGTAATGAAAAACTGTTTTTT.

V usage is TRBV6-1 and J usage is TRBJ2-1; 14 bases are a match to TRBD2. The CDR3 sequence is 15 residues long. Losses at the gene ends were 6 bases for V and 5 bases for J; bases not matched to a gene: 3. Germline V gene data show CDR1 as MNHNS and CDR2 as SASEGT. The CDR3 coding sequence is TGTGCCAGCAGCCTGACTAGCGGGGGGGACAATGAGCAGTTCTTC. The encoded protein is CASSLTSGGDNEQFF.

This sequence joins TRBV7-9 and TRBJ2-1; possibly TRBD1 for D (6 bases). Trimming removed 1 base from V and 9 bases from J, with 10 bases in between. The germline V gene encodes CDR1 SEHNR and CDR2 FQNEAQ (reference sequence). This CDR3 has 13 residues. CDR3 DNA sequence: TGTGCCAGCAGCTTAGGACAGGTGGGTGAGCAGTTCTTC. This gives the protein CASSLGQVGEQFF.

A few counts support this clone. The chain combines TRBV21-1 with TRBJ2-7. TRBV21-1 is flagged as a pseudogene. The CDR3 extends over 14 amino acids. CDR3 amino acids: CASSKRGLTSEQYF. The CDR3 nucleotides are TGTGCCAGCAGCAAACGGGGCCTAACTAGCGAGCAGTACTTC.

The chain links TRBV27 to TRBJ2-3, with 7 positions matching TRBD2. From germline, CDR1 is MNHEY and CDR2 SMNVEV (reference sequence). The CDR3 sequence is 14 residues long. V shed 5 bases, J shed 5 bases, and the junction held 7 bases outside the gene matches. In nucleotides, the CDR3 is TGTGCCAGCAGTCGAGGACTAGTGGTAGATACGCAGTATTTT. This translates into CASSRGLVVDTQYF.

The CDR3 spells CASSPMGGETQYF. In DNA form, the CDR3 reads TGTGCCAGCAGCCCTATGGGCGGGGAGACCCAGTACTTC. J is TRBJ2-5 and V is TRBV7-9; a possible D gene is TRBD2 (5 bases). V lost 5 bases, J lost 5 bases, and 12 bases lay in between. Germline CDR1 and CDR2: SEHNR and FQNEAQ (reference sequence). This CDR3 is built from 13 residues.

By proportion, this clone is medium-sized (0.01 to 0.1%). Other DNA sequences in this sample translate to the same CDR3. This chain links TRBV7-9 with TRBJ1-5; D is unresolved. The germline V and J ends were trimmed by 4 bases and 7 bases, with 8 bases remaining between them. Germline V gene sequence: CDR1 SEHNR, CDR2 FQNEAQ (reference sequence). The CDR3 has 12 residues. This chain's CDR3 is CASSSGSQPQHF. In DNA, the CDR3 is TGTGCCAGCAGCTCTGGGTCACAGCCCCAGCATTTT.

This clone has just a few counts. This chain links TRBV2 with TRBJ2-7, with D perhaps given as TRBD1 or TRBD2 (5 bases each). Deletions cut 8 bases from V and 5 bases from J, with 7 bases between. Germline V gene lookup returns CDR1 SNHLY and CDR2 FYNNEI. The CDR3 sequence is 10 residues long. The DNA for the CDR3 is TGTGCCAGCGGGGGTAACGAGCAGTACTTC. It codes for CASGGNEQYF.

In DNA form, the CDR3 reads TGTGCAAGTCGCTTAATTAACCCCAAGGTTTGCTCCTACAATGAGCAGTTCTTC. This encodes CASRLINPKVCSYNEQFF. V is TRBV12-2 and J is TRBJ2-1. TRBV12-2 is an annotated pseudogene. There are 18 residues in the CDR3.

This chain joins TRBV13 and TRBJ2-1; D might be TRBD2 (6 bases). The germline V and J ends were trimmed by 4 bases and 4 bases, with 14 bases remaining between them. This CDR3 is built from 15 residues. CDR1 PRHDT and CDR2 FYEKMQ come from the germline V gene (reference sequence). Here the CDR3 reads CASSSGVAHYNEQFF. As DNA, the CDR3 is TGTGCCAGCAGCTCGGGAGTCGCCCATTACAATGAGCAGTTCTTC.

The V call is TRBV7-9, the J call TRBJ2-7; D is perhaps TRBD1 or TRBD2 (5 bases each). Germline V CDR1 and CDR2: SEHNR, FQNEAQ (reference sequence). The V end lost 5 bases, the J end lost 9 bases, and 17 bases lay between the germline ends. The CDR3 loop spans 13 amino acids. CDR3 in DNA: TGTGCCAGCAGCGTCACTCAGGGAGAGGGGCAGTACTTC. It codes for CASSVTQGEGQYF.

This clone rates as medium-sized. V and J are TRBV29-1 and TRBJ1-1; D is undetermined. The CDR3 length is 14 residues. The germline V gene has CDR1 SQVTM and CDR2 ANQGSEA. V dropped 7 bases and J dropped 2 bases, with 17 bases sitting between them. The CDR3 loop is CSAVHRALNTEAFF. CDR3 nucleotide sequence: TGCAGCGCTGTACATAGGGCTCTAAACACTGAAGCTTTCTTT.

This CDR3 is CAISEPGPNEQFF. CDR3 DNA: TGTGCCATCAGTGAACCCGGCCCCAATGAGCAGTTCTTC. The chain combines TRBV10-3 with TRBJ2-1, with D uncertain. Trimming shortened V by 3 bases and J by 6 bases, and 9 bases separated the two germline ends. This CDR3 region has 13 residues. Germline V CDR1 and CDR2: ENHRY, SYGVKD.

V gene TRBV7-3 combines with J gene TRBJ2-7, with 9 positions matching TRBD1. The CDR3 is made up of 15 amino acids. The V gene's germline CDR1 is SGHTA and CDR2 FQGTGA. J was trimmed by 6 bases and V by 1 base; bases with no gene match: 7. CDR3 in amino acids: CASSLRGQGSSEQYF. The CDR3 nucleotides are TGTGCCAGCAGCTTAAGGGGACAGGGTTCCAGCGAGCAGTACTTC.

V gene TRBV4-2 combines with J gene TRBJ2-3; 11 bases fit TRBD2. Germline CDR1 reads LGHNA; CDR2 reads YNFKEQ. This CDR3 has 15 residues. V lost 4 bases, J lost 6 bases, and 6 bases stayed unmatched. The chain's CDR3 is CASSPLAGGPDTQYF. CDR3 DNA: TGTGCCAGCAGCCCCTTAGCGGGGGGGCCGGATACGCAGTATTTT.

J is TRBJ2-7 and V is TRBV13, with TRBD2 as a possible D gene (5 bases). Trimming shortened V by 6 bases and J by 4 bases, and 13 bases separated the two germline ends. Germline V gives CDR1 PRHDT, CDR2 FYEKMQ (reference sequence). This CDR3 comprises 13 residues. This chain's CDR3 is CASSEGAWYEQYF. In DNA, the CDR3 is TGTGCCAGCAGTGAGGGCGCCTGGTACGAGCAGTACTTC.

The chain is built from TRBV13 and TRBJ2-5; weak D call: TRBD1 (6 bases). Germline CDR1 reads PRHDT; CDR2 reads FYEKMQ (reference sequence). The CDR3 has 15 residues. Trimming stripped 4 bases from V and 1 base from J, with 13 bases between. CDR3 coding DNA: TGTGCCAGCAGCTCAAATAAAGGGGGCCAAGAGACCCAGTACTTC. Encoded protein: CASSSNKGGQETQYF.

The chain uses TRBV7-3 and TRBJ2-7, with TRBD1 as a possible D gene (5 bases). Germline V gene sequence: CDR1 SGHTA, CDR2 FQGTGA. This CDR3 region has 14 residues. The V gene lost 2 bases and the J gene lost 1 base, with 9 bases spanning the gap. The CDR3 region is CASSLPGSSYEQYF. The CDR3 DNA reads TGTGCCAGCAGCTTACCAGGGTCGTCCTACGAGCAGTACTTC.

This clone was picked up one time. The rearrangement uses TRBV6-5 and TRBJ1-1, with TRBD1 identical over 9 bases. Germline V gene data show CDR1 as MNHEY and CDR2 as SVGAGI. With V trimmed by 5 bases and J by 4 bases, 8 bases remained unmatched. CDR3 length: 15 residues. The CDR3 sequence is CASSPSGTGITEAFF. As DNA, the CDR3 is TGTGCCAGCAGTCCCTCCGGGACAGGGATCACTGAAGCTTTCTTT.